Below are 5 T cell receptor beta chains sequenced from a single sample in a study of blood T cells in healthy people across ages (dated by TCRdb to the mid-2010s). Library preparation employed 5' RACE. These reads were obtained on an Illumina HiSeq 2500. A second PCR of about 7 to 12 cycles was run with a J-beta primer mix and a sample-barcoded 5' primer. The public reads were quality trimmed at Q25 with fastp and then assembled into clones with MiXCR by TCRdb, keeping productive beta chains. Every entry covers one CDR3 protein and lists the most common genes and DNA from its rows. Within this sample are around 800,000 distinct CDR3 sequences, with 25% to 30% of them counted one time only. 2.5% to 3.5% of the sample comes from the top ten. This sample also appeared in a second study, on T cells of mothers and their children.

Sequencing was done on a sample of blood. These receptors came from a boy aged 5-17 years in good health.

The rearrangement uses TRBV6-5 and TRBJ1-2; D is unclear. CDR1 MNHEY and CDR2 SVGAGI come from the germline V gene. The CDR3 has 13 amino acids. V shed 2 bases and J shed 6 bases, with 10 bases lying between them. The CDR3 protein is CASSYGRVDGYTF. For the CDR3, the DNA is TGTGCCAGCAGTTACGGGAGGGTTGATGGCTACACCTTC.

This chain uses TRBV6-6 with TRBJ2-3; 7 nucleotides align to TRBD1. The CDR3 runs 14 residues. The V gene's germline CDR1 is MNHNY and CDR2 SVGAGI (reference sequence). The ends lost 6 bases at V and 4 bases at J; junction bases unmatched: 7. The CDR3 sequence: CASRRIGGPDTQYF. CDR3 nucleotides: TGTGCCAGCAGACGGATAGGGGGCCCAGATACGCAGTATTTT.

This clonotype was found once. The genes are TRBV7-2 and TRBJ2-7, with TRBD1 matching 8 bases. Trimming at V came to 5 bases and at J to 1 base, leaving 10 bases not matched to a gene. The germline gives CDR1 SGHTA, CDR2 FQGNSA. This CDR3 contains 16 residues. DNA for the CDR3: TGTGCCAGCAGCCCTAGGACAGGGTTATTATCCTACGAGCAGTACTTC. This gives the protein CASSPRTGLLSYEQYF.

The chain recombines TRBV29-1 with TRBJ1-3; D gene ambiguous. The CDR3 spans 15 residues. Germline V gene lookup returns CDR1 SQVTM and CDR2 ANQGSEA. V lost 4 bases and J lost 2, with 15 bases in between. This chain's CDR3 is CSVAMRREAGNTIYF. The CDR3 DNA reads TGCAGCGTTGCCATGAGACGGGAAGCTGGAAACACCATATATTTT.

The table lists this clonotype with a few counts. The chain couples TRBV20-1 to TRBJ1-3; the match to TRBD1 covers 9 bases. Looked up from germline, CDR1 is DFQATT and CDR2 is SNEGSKA (reference sequence). V was clipped by 4 bases and J by 6 bases; unmatched bases: 7. The CDR3 sequence is 14 residues long. The CDR3 sequence: CSATPGQGTNTIYF. CDR3 bases: TGCAGTGCTACCCCCGGACAGGGGACAAACACCATATATTTT.